This passage covers 26 T cell receptor beta chains from one sample sequenced in a study of shared clonotypes between healthy human individuals. Here immunoSEQ multiplex PCR was the method, and the copy in TCRdb shows in-frame clones only, minus some. The sample has under 650,000 clones; approximately 95% are singletons. The material sequenced was naive CD4+ T cells sorted from blood. Stated subset: CD45RA+ positively selected. All receptors derive from a young woman in good health.

The chain links TRBV7-9 to TRBJ2-4; 10 bases match TRBD2. V trimming: 1 base; J trimming: 6 bases; junction bases outside the gene matches: 9. The CDR3 has 17 amino acids. The germline gives CDR1 SEHNR, CDR2 FQNEAQ (reference sequence). CDR3 DNA sequence: TGTGCCAGCAGCTTAGGCTGGTCTAGCGGGAGAGGAAACATTCAGTACTTC. This gives the protein CASSLGWSSGRGNIQYF. The full variable domain, with the rest looked up from reference TRBV7-9 and TRBJ2-4, is DTGVSQNPRHKITKRGQNVTFRCDPISEHNRLYWYRQTLGQGPEFLTYFQNEAQLEKSRLLSDRFSAERPKGSFSTLEIQRTEQGDSAMYLCASSLGWSSGRGNIQYFGAGTRLSVL.

V is TRBV19 and J is TRBJ2-5; no firm D call. The J call is in doubt because the DNA end fits TRBJ2-7 better. The CDR3 totals 11 residues. In germline, CDR1 is LNHDA, CDR2 SQIVND (reference sequence). The CDR3 region is CASSIGPEQYF. The DNA of the CDR3 is TGTGCCAGTAGTATAGGACCCGAGCAGTACTTC.

V gene TRBV25-1 combines with J gene TRBJ1-1; D might be TRBD1 (5 bases). Germline CDR1 MGHDK, CDR2 SYGVNS. Trimming stripped 3 bases from V and 4 bases from J, with 18 bases between. This CDR3 is 16 amino acids long. Here the CDR3 reads CASSDPHEGWGTEAFF. The CDR3 nucleotides are TGTGCCAGCAGTGATCCTCACGAGGGGTGGGGCACTGAAGCTTTCTTT.

This clone was counted only a few times. This sequence joins TRBV28 and TRBJ1-5, with D unresolved. V lost 8 bases and J 4 bases, leaving 9 bases between the germline ends. The CDR3 extends over 12 amino acids. Germline V lookup: CDR1 MDHEN, CDR2 SYDVKM. The CDR3: CASLGWNQPQHF. The CDR3, as DNA: TGTGCCAGCCTAGGTTGGAATCAGCCCCAGCATTTT.

The CDR3 nucleotides read TGTGCCAGCATTCCTGAAGGGACACCTAGGAGCGCTGAAGCTTTCTTT. Residues: CASIPEGTPRSAEAFF. This sequence joins TRBV28 and TRBJ1-1; TRBD1 might be the D (6 bases). V was clipped by 7 bases and J by 6 bases, with 24 bases between them. Germline V CDR1 and CDR2: MDHEN, SYDVKM. The CDR3 is made up of 16 amino acids.

The table lists this clone with a few counts. The chain couples TRBV6-6 to TRBJ2-2; maybe TRBD2 (6 bases). Germline values: CDR1 MNHNY, CDR2 SVGAGI (reference sequence). The ends were cut back, 6 bases at V and 6 bases at J, with 8 bases in the middle. The CDR3 contains 12 residues. The DNA of the CDR3 is TGTGCCAGCAGACGGGAGCCCGGGGAGCTGTTTTTT. Its protein product is CASRREPGELFF.

This chain joins TRBV7-8 and TRBJ2-7; the D gene is possibly TRBD2 (5 bases). V was pared by 2 bases and J by 3 bases, with 8 bases between. Germline loops: CDR1 SGHVS, CDR2 FQNEAQ. The CDR3 is made up of 13 amino acids. The CDR3 sequence is CASSLIEGYEQYF. CDR3 nucleotide sequence: TGTGCCAGCAGCTTAATCGAGGGCTACGAGCAGTACTTC.

This clone was found once. The rearrangement uses TRBV4-1 and TRBJ2-5, with D possibly matching TRBD1 (5 bases). The CDR3 contains 17 residues. Germline CDR1 reads MGHRA; CDR2 reads YSYEKL. V lost 2 bases and J 5 bases, leaving 21 bases between the germline ends. As DNA, the CDR3 is TGCGCCAGCAGCCAAAAGATCCCCACCGCCAGGGCGGAGACCCAGTACTTC. This encodes CASSQKIPTARAETQYF.

The CDR3 here is CASSQGWSGTDEQYF. The CDR3 nucleotides are TGTGCCAGCAGCCAAGGGTGGTCAGGGACCGACGAGCAGTACTTC. The chain links TRBV4-2 to TRBJ2-7; D assignment may be TRBD1 or TRBD2 (5 bases each). Germline V gene lookup returns CDR1 LGHNA and CDR2 YNFKEQ. The CDR3 spans 15 residues. Trimming removed 1 base from V and 5 bases from J, with 15 bases in between.

The rearrangement joins TRBV7-9 to TRBJ2-7; 10 nucleotides agree with TRBD2. J gave up 0 bases and V 5 bases, and 10 bases lay outside the gene matches. This CDR3 region has 17 residues. Germline lookup yields CDR1 SEHNR and CDR2 FQNEAQ (reference sequence). CDR3 nucleotide sequence: TGTGCCAGCAGCCGACGAACTAGCGGGATCAGCTCCTACGAGCAGTACTTC. It is translated as CASSRRTSGISSYEQYF. Full variable domain (outside the CDR3, taken from reference TRBV7-9 and TRBJ2-7): DTGVSQNPRHKITKRGQNVTFRCDPISEHNRLYWYRQTLGQGPEFLTYFQNEAQLEKSRLLSDRFSAERPKGSFSTLEIQRTEQGDSAMYLCASSRRTSGISSYEQYFGPGTRLTVT.

The chain joins TRBV2 to TRBJ1-2; tentative D call: TRBD1 (6 bases). CDR1 and CDR2 (germline): SNHLY, FYNNEI. Trimming left V 2 bases short and J 8 bases short, with 21 bases between. The length of the CDR3 is 16 residues. The CDR3 protein is CASSERGTGRAKGYTF. The CDR3 DNA sequence: TGTGCCAGCAGTGAAAGGGGTACAGGGAGGGCTAAAGGCTACACCTTC. Variable domain in full (rest from reference TRBV2 and TRBJ1-2): EPEVTQTPSHQVTQMGQEVILRCVPISNHLYFYWYRQILGQKVEFLVSFYNNEISEKSEIFDDQFSVERPDGSNFTLKIRSTKLEDSAMYFCASSERGTGRAKGYTFGSGTRLTVV.

In its sample, this clone was seen a few times. The chain recombines TRBV5-1 with TRBJ1-1; D gene ambiguous. The CDR3 runs 15 residues. Trimming shortened V by 0 bases and J by 0 bases, and 9 bases separated the two germline ends. CDR1 is SGHRS, CDR2 YFSETQ, per germline. CDR3 protein: CASSLDRIMNTEAFF. CDR3 DNA: TGCGCCAGCAGCTTGGATCGGATCATGAACACTGAAGCTTTCTTT. The full variable domain, with the rest looked up from reference TRBV5-1 and TRBJ1-1, is KAGVTQTPRYLIKTRGQQVTLSCSPISGHRSVSWYQQTPGQGLQFLFEYFSETQRNKGNFPGRFSGRQFSNSRSEMNVSTLELGDSALYLCASSLDRIMNTEAFFGQGTRLTVV.

This sequence joins TRBV7-2 and TRBJ2-5; D perhaps matches TRBD2 (5 bases). The CDR3 runs 15 residues. Trimming shortened V by 3 bases and J by 6 bases, and 17 bases separated the two germline ends. Per germline, CDR1 SGHTA and CDR2 FQGNSA. The CDR3 sequence is CASSLSVTTGKTQYF. The CDR3 DNA reads as TGTGCCAGCAGCTTGTCGGTAACGACCGGGAAGACCCAGTACTTC.

The gene calls are TRBV27 and TRBJ2-1; D is unresolved. Trimming removed 5 bases at V and 7 bases at J, with 21 bases between. There are 16 residues in the CDR3. Germline values: CDR1 MNHEY, CDR2 SMNVEV (reference sequence). The CDR3 here is CASSPSRIEARNEQFF. CDR3 coding DNA: TGTGCCAGCAGTCCCTCTAGGATCGAGGCAAGGAATGAGCAGTTCTTC.

The J gene is TRBJ1-2, the V gene TRBV9; D not resolved. V lost 0 bases and J 5 bases, leaving 11 bases between the germline ends. CDR1 is SGDLS and CDR2 is YYNGEE in the germline V gene. The CDR3 has 14 amino acids. The CDR3 DNA reads as TGTGCCAGCAGCGTAGGGACGTCCCTTTATGGCTACACCTTC. Translated: CASSVGTSLYGYTF.

This clone was detected only once. The rearrangement uses TRBV4-1 and TRBJ2-5; TRBD2 matches 11 bases. The last part of the DNA fits TRBJ2-7 better; the J call may be wrong. This CDR3 spans 20 amino acids. Per the germline V gene, CDR1 is MGHRA and CDR2 is YSYEKL. The CDR3 sequence is CASSQDIVASGRTGWYEQYF. CDR3 in DNA: TGCGCCAGCAGCCAAGATATCGTGGCTAGCGGGAGGACCGGATGGTACGAGCAGTACTTC.

The V call is TRBV6-5, the J call TRBJ1-2, with D unclear. Trimming left V 0 bases short and J 14 bases short, with 16 bases between. The CDR3 has 13 amino acids. Germline V gives CDR1 MNHEY, CDR2 SVGAGI. CDR3: CASSYSIALLWTF. CDR3 sequence (DNA): TGTGCCAGCAGTTACTCGATCGCCCTCCTCTGGACCTTC.

The chain combines TRBV7-9 with TRBJ2-3; TRBD2 agrees at 9 bases. The CDR3 sequence is 14 residues long. Germline CDR1 and CDR2: SEHNR and FQNEAQ (reference sequence). Trimming cost V 1 base and J 5 bases; bases outside gene matches: 1. CDR3 in DNA: TGTGCCAGCAGCTTAGGCGGGGGGGGAGATACGCAGTATTTT. Amino acids: CASSLGGGGDTQYF. The full variable domain, rest sourced from reference TRBV7-9 and TRBJ2-3, is DTGVSQNPRHKITKRGQNVTFRCDPISEHNRLYWYRQTLGQGPEFLTYFQNEAQLEKSRLLSDRFSAERPKGSFSTLEIQRTEQGDSAMYLCASSLGGGGDTQYFGPGTRLTVL.

The chain carries TRBV11-2 and TRBJ2-3; D is ambiguous. CDR1 and CDR2 (germline): SGHAT, FQNNGV. Trimming removed 1 base from V and 6 bases from J, with 11 bases in between. The CDR3 consists of 14 residues. The CDR3 DNA reads TGTGCCAGCAGCTTAGGGGGAACCATGGATACGCAGTATTTT. Translation gives CASSLGGTMDTQYF.

The chain employs TRBV29-1 and TRBJ2-7; 8 nucleotides agree with TRBD2. The CDR3 covers 14 residues. CDR1 SQVTM and CDR2 ANQGSEA come from the germline V gene. The V gene end was trimmed by 6 bases and the J gene end by 5 bases; junction bases not matched to a gene: 12. The CDR3 DNA follows: TGCAGCGTAGCAGGCGGGGGGCGAATCCACGAGCAGTACTTC. Protein: CSVAGGGRIHEQYF.

This chain links TRBV5-4 with TRBJ1-1; D perhaps matches TRBD1 (6 bases). The CDR3 covers 14 residues. Germline lookup yields CDR1 SGHNT and CDR2 YYREEE (reference sequence). V was pared by 4 bases and J by 1 base, with 11 bases between. As DNA, the CDR3 is TGTGCCAGCAGCCGGGACACACAGAACACTGAAGCTTTCTTT. Translation gives CASSRDTQNTEAFF.

This chain connects TRBV30 to TRBJ2-2; D is unresolved. The CDR3 is 14 residues long. V shed 3 bases and J shed 1 base, with 9 bases lying between them. Germline V gene sequence: CDR1 GTSNPN, CDR2 SVGIG (reference sequence). CDR3 residues: CAWRPHRNTGELFF. In DNA form, the CDR3 reads TGTGCCTGGAGACCGCACCGGAACACCGGGGAGCTGTTTTTT.

Here the CDR3 reads CASSSGGETQYF. DNA of the CDR3: TGTGCCAGCAGCTCAGGGGGAGAGACCCAGTACTTC. V and J are TRBV7-7 and TRBJ2-5, with 7 positions matching TRBD1. J lost 4 bases, V lost 4 bases, and 0 bases had no gene match. The CDR3 is 12 residues long. In germline, CDR1 is SSHAT, CDR2 FNYEAQ (reference sequence).

CDR3 sequence reads: CATENPLTDTQYF. CDR3 DNA sequence: TGTGCCACCGAAAACCCTCTCACAGATACGCAGTATTTT. This sequence joins TRBV7-9 and TRBJ2-3; D not resolved. Germline V gene data show CDR1 as SEHNR and CDR2 as FQNEAQ (reference sequence). V lost 10 bases and J 2 bases, leaving 13 bases between the germline ends. The CDR3 has 13 residues.

The chain joins TRBV7-2 to TRBJ2-7; 14 nucleotides align to TRBD2. V shed 2 bases, J shed 2 bases, and the junction held 8 bases outside the gene matches. Germline loops: CDR1 SGHTA, CDR2 FQGNSA. This CDR3 comprises 18 residues. The CDR3 nucleotides read TGTGCCAGCAGCTTAACGACTAGCGGGAGGGCGATTCCCTACGAGCAGTACTTC. Translation: CASSLTTSGRAIPYEQYF.

The gene calls are TRBV10-3 and TRBJ2-2, with a weak D call TRBD2 (6 bases). V dropped 5 bases and J dropped 6 bases, with 13 bases sitting between them. Per the germline V gene, CDR1 is ENHRY and CDR2 is SYGVKD. The CDR3 runs to 14 residues. The CDR3 bases are TGTGCCATCAGTCCCTTAGGCGGGGCCGGGGAGCTGTTTTTT. This sequence encodes CAISPLGGAGELFF.